The rows below give T cell receptor beta chains drawn from one sample of a study of Ad26.COV2.S vaccination and SARS-CoV-2 variants. Clones were sequenced by immunoSEQ multiplex PCR, and TCRdb holds only the in-frame ones, with some missing. Here the sample spans hundreds of thousands of clones, 86% being singletons. The material sequenced was peripheral blood, taken in a trial of Ad26.COV2.S vaccine versus placebo. These receptors all come from a person between 18 and 65 years old who received the Ad26.COV2.S COVID-19 vaccine or a placebo. The CDR3 runs from the conserved cysteine through the conserved F or W. A D gene is named only where the DNA matches it firmly. Size is stated for part of the rows, as once, few or many counts, or as a class when the clone is expanded.

-	14	-	TRBV28	TRBJ2-7	CASSQQGGPYEQYF	TGTGCCAGCAGCCAACAGGGAGGGCCCTACGAGCAGTACTTC
-	15	-	TRBV6-2/TRBV6-3	TRBJ1-1	CASSLIGGLGTEAFF	TGTGCCAGCAGTCTCATCGGGGGGTTGGGCACTGAAGCTTTCTTT
TRBD2	16	-	TRBV3-1/TRBV3-2	TRBJ2-1	CASSQPRLAGYHEQFF	TGTGCCAGCAGCCAACCGAGACTAGCGGGATATCATGAGCAGTTCTTC
-	14	-	TRBV2	TRBJ1-2	CASSEQGQSYGYTF	TGTGCCAGCAGTGAGCAAGGGCAGAGCTATGGCTACACCTTC
TRBD2	21	-	TRBV6-2/TRBV6-3	TRBJ2-2	CASSYPSLGLLAGANTGELFF	TGTGCCAGCAGTTACCCCAGCCTTGGACTACTAGCGGGAGCGAACACCGGGGAGCTGTTTTTT
-	16	few	TRBV28	TRBJ1-6	CASSLRGRGANSPLHF	TGTGCCAGCAGTTTAAGGGGTCGGGGGGCGAATTCACCCCTCCACTTT
-	13	-	TRBV18	TRBJ1-6	CASLKGKNSPLHF	TGTGCCAGCTTAAAGGGGAAAAATTCACCCCTCCACTTT
-	14	-	TRBV9	TRBJ1-2	CASSEGEQGYGYTF	TGTGCCAGCAGCGAGGGGGAACAAGGCTATGGCTACACCTTC
TRBD2	15	-	TRBV6-6	TRBJ2-7	CASSYGASGSGEQYF	TGTGCCAGCAGTTACGGAGCTAGCGGGAGTGGCGAGCAGTACTTC
-	15	-	TRBV28	TRBJ2-7	CASSLPRSQGSEQYF	TGTGCCAGCAGTTTACCCCGCTCGCAGGGTAGCGAGCAGTACTTC
-	15	-	TRBV19	TRBJ1-2	CASSIEGTSDYGYTF	TGTGCCAGTAGTATAGAGGGGACGTCAGATTACGGCTACACCTTC
-	17	-	TRBV4-3	TRBJ1-2	CASSQDPAGPSPYGYTF	TGCGCCAGCAGCCAAGATCCGGCAGGGCCGAGCCCCTATGGCTACACCTTC
TRBD1	16	once	TRBV5-1	TRBJ2-1	CASSGTGGNSYNEQFF	TGCGCCAGCTCCGGGACAGGGGGCAACTCCTACAATGAGCAGTTCTTC
-	16	-	TRBV28	TRBJ2-1	CASSLGAAGSYNEQFF	TGTGCCAGCAGTTTGGGTGCGGCCGGCTCCTACAATGAGCAGTTCTTC
-	18	-	TRBV12-5	TRBJ1-6	CASGRSDGLSSYNSPLHF	TGTGCTAGTGGAAGATCGGACGGTCTGAGCTCCTATAATTCACCCCTCCACTTT
-	13	-	TRBV7-9	TRBJ2-2	CASSYIGVSELFF	TGTGCCAGCAGTTATATAGGAGTTTCGGAGCTGTTTTTT
-	15	-	TRBV18	TRBJ2-7	CASSPGAAGSYEQYF	TGTGCCAGCTCACCAGGGGCAGCAGGCTCCTACGAGCAGTACTTC
-	17	-	TRBV27	TRBJ2-3	CASTPGQGTSRTDTQYF	TGTGCCAGCACCCCGGGACAGGGGACTAGCCGCACAGATACGCAGTATTTT
-	14	-	TRBV7-2	TRBJ1-5	CASSWGDTNQPQHF	TGTGCCAGCAGCTGGGGGGACACCAATCAGCCCCAGCATTTT
-	16	-	TRBV6-6	TRBJ1-4	CASSRLGGASVKELFF	TGTGCCAGCAGTCGACTGGGAGGGGCCTCCGTGAAGGAACTGTTTTTT
TRBD1	15	once	TRBV28	TRBJ2-7	CASSNRDRLRLEQYF	TGTGCCAGCAGTAACCGGGACAGATTACGCTTGGAGCAGTACTTC
-	14	-	TRBV4-2	TRBJ2-5	CASSPTQSGETQYF	TGTGCCAGCAGCCCGACTCAGTCCGGGGAGACCCAGTACTTC
TRBD1	15	few	TRBV9	TRBJ1-1	CASRPGGHGNTEAFF	TGTGCCAGCAGACCAGGGGGGCACGGGAACACTGAAGCTTTCTTT
TRBD2	14	-	TRBV9	TRBJ2-3	CASSVGGGLDTQYF	TGTGCCAGCAGCGTGGGCGGGGGGTTGGATACGCAGTATTTT
TRBD2	16	-	TRBV27	TRBJ2-3	CASIITIAGTTDTQYF	TGTGCCAGCATCATTACGATAGCGGGGACCACAGATACGCAGTATTTT
-	14	-	TRBV19	TRBJ2-7	CASSIMRGPYEQYF	TGTGCCAGTAGTATCATGAGGGGCCCCTACGAGCAGTACTTC
-	16	-	TRBV11-2	TRBJ2-3	CASSLDLGLLTDTQYF	TGTGCCAGCAGCTTAGATCTGGGTCTCCTCACAGATACGCAGTATTTT
TRBD2	18	-	TRBV7-2	TRBJ2-7	CASSPPPGTSGSKYEQYF	TGTGCCAGCAGCCCACCCCCCGGGACTAGCGGGAGCAAATACGAGCAGTACTTC
-	15	-	TRBV19	TRBJ1-5	CASSPTVYSNQPQHF	TGTGCCAGTAGCCCGACAGTCTATAGCAATCAGCCCCAGCATTTT
-	12	few	TRBV7-2	TRBJ1-6	CASSLQNSPLHF	TGTGCCAGCAGCTTACAGAATTCACCCCTCCACTTT
-	12	once	TRBV7-2	TRBJ2-7	CASSETVAEQYF	TGTGCCAGCAGCGAGACAGTTGCCGAGCAGTACTTC
-	13	-	TRBV12-3/TRBV12-4	TRBJ1-4	CASSYRMGGKLFF	TGTGCCAGCAGTTATAGGATGGGAGGAAAACTGTTTTTT
-	14	-	TRBV4-3	TRBJ1-1	CASSQDWGGGKAFF	TGCGCCAGCAGCCAAGATTGGGGGGGCGGGAAAGCTTTCTTT
TRBD1	14	once	TRBV27	TRBJ1-4	CASSFTGGYEKLFF	TGTGCCAGCAGTTTCACAGGGGGCTATGAAAAACTGTTTTTT
-	13	-	TRBV2	TRBJ2-4	CASGEVGKNIQYF	TGTGCCAGCGGGGAGGTGGGCAAAAACATTCAGTACTTC
TRBD2	12	-	TRBV29-1	TRBJ2-1	CSVVASGNEQFF	TGCAGCGTTGTGGCTAGCGGTAATGAGCAGTTCTTC
-	15	-	TRBV5-1	TRBJ1-6	CASSLAPGDNSPLHF	TGCGCCAGCAGCTTGGCGCCCGGGGATAATTCACCCCTCCACTTT
TRBD2	15	once	TRBV7-2	TRBJ2-5	CASSSRTSGAETQYF	TGTGCCAGCAGCTCCCGGACTAGCGGGGCAGAGACCCAGTACTTC
TRBD1	14	-	TRBV10-1	TRBJ1-1	CASSESRTGIEAFF	TGCGCCAGCAGTGAGTCGAGGACAGGGATTGAAGCTTTCTTT
TRBD1	14	-	TRBV6-6	TRBJ1-2	CASSRGGADYGYTF	TGTGCCAGCAGCAGGGGGGGCGCGGACTATGGCTACACCTTC
TRBD2	16	-	TRBV5-1	TRBJ2-3	CASSRPLASGGDTQYF	TGCGCCAGCAGCAGACCCCTAGCTAGCGGTGGCGATACGCAGTATTTT
-	14	-	TRBV19	TRBJ1-1	CASSPTASNTEAFF	TGTGCCAGTAGTCCGACAGCGAGTAACACTGAAGCTTTCTTT
TRBD2	17	-	TRBV5-1	TRBJ2-6	CASSWRGGGDGANVLTF	TGCGCCAGCAGCTGGCGGGGGGGCGGGGACGGGGCCAACGTCCTGACTTTC
TRBD2	15	-	TRBV5-4	TRBJ2-3	CASSLWGGWTDTQYF	TGTGCCAGCAGCTTGTGGGGGGGGTGGACAGATACGCAGTATTTT
-	12	-	TRBV10-2	TRBJ1-2	CASSESDYGYTF	TGCGCCAGCAGTGAGAGCGACTATGGCTACACCTTC
-	12	-	TRBV19	TRBJ1-2	CASSMDESGYTF	TGTGCCAGTAGTATGGACGAAAGCGGCTACACCTTC
TRBD1	15	-	TRBV7-2	TRBJ1-4	CASSSGQGIDEKLFF	TGTGCCAGCAGCTCGGGACAGGGTATAGATGAAAAACTGTTTTTT
TRBD2	15	-	TRBV18	TRBJ2-7	CASSRGGTPNYEQYF	TGTGCCAGCTCACGGGGAGGGACGCCGAACTACGAGCAGTACTTC
TRBD1	15	-	TRBV7-2	TRBJ1-2	CASSPGRQGARGYTF	TGTGCCAGCAGCCCGGGGAGACAGGGGGCTCGTGGCTACACCTTC
-	14	-	TRBV7-9	TRBJ2-7	CASSSDLSSYEQYF	TGTGCCAGCAGCTCGGACTTGAGTTCCTACGAGCAGTACTTC
-	15	-	TRBV2	TRBJ2-6	CASRDGQSGANVLTF	TGTGCCAGCAGGGACGGACAATCTGGGGCCAACGTCCTGACTTTC
-	13	-	TRBV9	TRBJ2-5	CASSVDGGETQYF	TGTGCCAGCAGCGTAGACGGGGGTGAGACCCAGTACTTC
-	16	-	TRBV2	TRBJ2-6	CASSEFWNSGANVLTF	TGTGCCAGCAGTGAATTTTGGAACTCTGGGGCCAACGTCCTGACTTTC